This T cell receptor (beta chain) was found in a study of cytomegalovirus exposure and HLA in healthy donors. Use of 60 Vbeta and 13 Jbeta primers characterized the PCR. The method was immunoSEQ multiplex PCR; TCRdb's version includes in-frame clones alone and lacks a portion of them. The table shows about 230,000 clones, with 77% occurring only once. CDR1 and CDR2 (germline): SGHNT, YENEEA. The CDR3 contains 14 residues. With V trimmed by 1 base and J by 5 bases, 1 base remained unmatched. What was sequenced was PBMCs. The rearrangement links TRBV11-3 to TRBJ2-1, with TRBD1 matching 8 bases. This receptor was taken from a woman in her sixties in good health and CMV-seropositive. The CDR3 sequence: CASSLVTGDNEQFF. CDR3 bases: TGTGCCAGCAGCTTAGTGACAGGGGACAATGAGCAGTTCTTC.